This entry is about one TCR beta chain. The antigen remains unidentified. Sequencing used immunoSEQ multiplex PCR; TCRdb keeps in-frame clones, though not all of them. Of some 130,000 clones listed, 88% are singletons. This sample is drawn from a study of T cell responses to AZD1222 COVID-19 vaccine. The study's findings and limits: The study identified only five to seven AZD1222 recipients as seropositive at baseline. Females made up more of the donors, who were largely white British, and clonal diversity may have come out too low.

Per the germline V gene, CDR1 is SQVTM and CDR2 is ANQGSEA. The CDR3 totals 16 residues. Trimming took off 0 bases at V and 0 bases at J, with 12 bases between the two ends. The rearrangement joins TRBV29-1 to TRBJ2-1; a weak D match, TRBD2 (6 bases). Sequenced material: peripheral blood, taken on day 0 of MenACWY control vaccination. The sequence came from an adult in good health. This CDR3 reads CSVEDLGGSSYNEQFF. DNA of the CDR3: TGCAGCGTTGAAGATCTCGGGGGAAGCTCCTACAATGAGCAGTTCTTC.